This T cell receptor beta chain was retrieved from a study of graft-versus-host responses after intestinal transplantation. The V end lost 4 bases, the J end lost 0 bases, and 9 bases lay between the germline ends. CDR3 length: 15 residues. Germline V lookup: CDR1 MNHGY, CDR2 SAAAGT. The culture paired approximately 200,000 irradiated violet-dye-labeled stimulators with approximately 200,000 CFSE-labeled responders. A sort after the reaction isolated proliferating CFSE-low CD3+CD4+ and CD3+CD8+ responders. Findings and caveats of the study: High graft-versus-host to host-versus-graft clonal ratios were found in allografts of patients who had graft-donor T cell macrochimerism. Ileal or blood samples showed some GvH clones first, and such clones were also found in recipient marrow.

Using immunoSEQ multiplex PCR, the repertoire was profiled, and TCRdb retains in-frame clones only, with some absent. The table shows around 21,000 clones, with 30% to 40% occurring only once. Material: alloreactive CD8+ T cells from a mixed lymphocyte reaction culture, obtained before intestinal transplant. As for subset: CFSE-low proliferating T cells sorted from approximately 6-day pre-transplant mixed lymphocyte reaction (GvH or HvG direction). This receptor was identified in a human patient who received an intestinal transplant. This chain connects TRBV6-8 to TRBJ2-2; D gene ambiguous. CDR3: CASSSTYPNTGELFF. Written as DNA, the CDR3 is TGTGCCAGCAGTTCCACATACCCGAACACCGGGGAGCTGTTTTTT.